The clone carrying this T cell receptor (beta chain) was counted many times. Its antigen is not identified. The data originate from a study of T cell repertoires in cytomegalovirus infection. Study-level background: The public TCR beta signatures pointed to both CMV infection and matching HLA type. Study-wide points: Within the response measured ex vivo, HLA-C-restricted CMV-specific TCR beta clonotypes were dominant. Cumulated frequencies of public TCR beta families served to identify carriers of CMV plus the relevant HLA.

Germline values: CDR1 MNHEY, CDR2 SMNVEV (reference sequence). V was cut by 2 bases and J by 4 bases, with 16 bases left in between. CDR3 size: 16 residues. Via MiXCR, TCRdb re-called the reads, giving one row per CDR3 protein. The sample lists approximately 500,000 distinct CDR3 sequences, roughly 12% occurring once. The TCR originated in a human donor in good health (CMV status not recorded). Some clones in this sample may be carry-over from other donors' samples. V usage is TRBV27 and J usage is TRBJ2-3; TRBD2 is a possible D gene (7 bases). Sequencing was done on a sample of PBMCs. CDR3 nucleotide sequence: TGTGCCAGCAGTTTACCTCCCGTCGGGGGGCCAGATACGCAGTATTTT. Encoded protein: CASSLPPVGGPDTQYF.